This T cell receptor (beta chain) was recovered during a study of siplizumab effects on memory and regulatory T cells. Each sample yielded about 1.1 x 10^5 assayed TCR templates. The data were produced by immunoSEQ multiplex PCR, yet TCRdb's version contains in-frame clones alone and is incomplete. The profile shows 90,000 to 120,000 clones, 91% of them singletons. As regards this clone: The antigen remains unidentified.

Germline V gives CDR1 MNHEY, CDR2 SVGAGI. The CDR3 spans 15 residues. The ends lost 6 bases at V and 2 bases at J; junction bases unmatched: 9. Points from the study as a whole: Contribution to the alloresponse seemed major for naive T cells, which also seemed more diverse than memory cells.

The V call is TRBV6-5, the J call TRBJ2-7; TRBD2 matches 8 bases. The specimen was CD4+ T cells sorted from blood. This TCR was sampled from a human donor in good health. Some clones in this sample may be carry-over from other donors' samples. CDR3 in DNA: TGTGCCAGCAGGAGAGCCACTAGCGGTACCTACGAGCAGTACTTC. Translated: CASRRATSGTYEQYF.